This T cell receptor beta chain was captured by sequencing in a study of chemoradiotherapy in HPV16-positive cancers. The CDR3 covers 15 residues. Germline V CDR1 and CDR2: SNHLY, FYNNEI. V shed 5 bases and J 5 bases; nucleotides not matched to a gene: 8. Profiling relied on immunoSEQ multiplex PCR, and the TCRdb table lists in-frame clones only, not all of them. Altogether about 25,000 clones are present, approximately 92% being singletons, with the ten largest covering 20% to 25%. This clone was found once. The origin of this receptor is a human donor with HPV-associated anogenital cancer. Sample: blood, taken from a patient who underwent chemoradiotherapy. The chain has TRBV2 and TRBJ1-5, with 8 bases aligning to TRBD1. The DNA for the CDR3 is TGTGCCAGCAGTACGGACAGGGTTCACCATCAGCCCCAGCATTTT. Translation gives CASSTDRVHHQPQHF.